These T cell receptor beta chains were read from a single sample in a study of cytomegalovirus exposure and HLA in healthy donors. Profiled with immunoSEQ multiplex PCR; TCRdb holds only in-frame clones, not every one. The table shows 65,000 or so clones, with approximately 60% occurring only once. Input material: PBMCs. All receptors derive from a man aged 25-40 years in good health and CMV-seronegative. The CDR3 runs from the conserved cysteine through the conserved F or W. The D gene is left open where the match is weak. Rows may omit the clone size; those that give it use once, few, many or a size class.

v_call: TRBV4-1
d_call: TRBD2
cdr3_length: 17
j_call: TRBJ2-5
clone_size: -
cdr3_aa: CASSHSLLAGPQETQYF
cdr3_nt: TGCGCCAGCAGCCACTCTCTACTAGCGGGGCCTCAAGAGACCCAGTACTTC

v_call: TRBV7-2
d_call: -
cdr3_length: 12
j_call: TRBJ2-1
clone_size: -
cdr3_aa: CASSPVANEQFF
cdr3_nt: TGTGCCAGCAGCCCCGTAGCGAATGAGCAGTTCTTC

v_call: TRBV6-5
d_call: -
cdr3_length: 14
j_call: TRBJ1-2
clone_size: -
cdr3_aa: CASRDWGGARGYTF
cdr3_nt: TGTGCCAGCAGGGACTGGGGGGGGGCGCGGGGCTACACCTTC

v_call: TRBV18
d_call: -
cdr3_length: 16
j_call: TRBJ2-7
clone_size: -
cdr3_aa: CASSPPTSNSPYEQYF
cdr3_nt: TGTGCCAGCTCACCTCCGACTAGTAATTCTCCCTACGAGCAGTACTTC

v_call: TRBV14
d_call: -
cdr3_length: 13
j_call: TRBJ1-2
clone_size: -
cdr3_aa: CASSQGELYGYTF
cdr3_nt: TGTGCCAGCAGCCAAGGGGAGCTCTATGGCTACACCTTC

v_call: TRBV19
d_call: -
cdr3_length: 13
j_call: TRBJ1-6
clone_size: -
cdr3_aa: CASSIHRDSPLHF
cdr3_nt: TGTGCCAGTAGTATTCACCGGGATTCACCCCTCCACTTT

v_call: TRBV19
d_call: TRBD1
cdr3_length: 16
j_call: TRBJ2-1
clone_size: few
cdr3_aa: CASSIAEGQGGNEQFF
cdr3_nt: TGTGCCAGTAGTATAGCCGAGGGACAGGGGGGCAATGAGCAGTTCTTC

v_call: TRBV15
d_call: TRBD2
cdr3_length: 14
j_call: TRBJ2-7
clone_size: -
cdr3_aa: CATSKTSGAYEQYF
cdr3_nt: TGTGCCACCAGCAAAACTAGCGGGGCCTACGAGCAGTACTTC

v_call: TRBV9
d_call: TRBD1
cdr3_length: 14
j_call: TRBJ2-1
clone_size: few
cdr3_aa: CARPRDRAHNEQFF
cdr3_nt: TGTGCCAGGCCCCGGGACAGGGCCCACAATGAGCAGTTCTTC

v_call: TRBV7-6
d_call: TRBD1
cdr3_length: 14
j_call: TRBJ1-6
clone_size: -
cdr3_aa: CASSLTGANSPLHF
cdr3_nt: TGTGCCAGCAGCTTAACAGGGGCGAATTCACCCCTCCACTTT

v_call: TRBV4-1
d_call: -
cdr3_length: 16
j_call: TRBJ1-2
clone_size: -
cdr3_aa: CASSQVQGAANYGYTF
cdr3_nt: TGCGCCAGCAGCCAAGTGCAAGGGGCTGCTAACTATGGCTACACCTTC